These T cell receptor beta chains were read from a single sample in a study of blood T cell repertoires in COVID-19. Sequencing used immunoSEQ multiplex PCR; TCRdb keeps in-frame clones, though not all of them. The sample contains about 240,000 clones, over 75% of which appear only once. The sample comprised peripheral blood. The source is a man aged 25-40 years who had recovered from COVID-19. The CDR3 runs from the conserved cysteine through the conserved F or W. Fields, in order: V gene, clone size, D gene, J gene, CDR3 DNA, CDR3 protein. The D gene is left open where the match is weak. Some rows have no size entry. The others give once, few or many, or a class for an expanded clone.

>TRBV9|.|TRBD2|TRBJ2-1
TGTGCCAGCAGCGTAGACGCGGGGGGATTTGAGCAGTTCTTC
CASSVDAGGFEQFF
>TRBV15|.|.|TRBJ1-2
TGTGCCACCAGCAGAAACAGGGCCTCGGGTGGCTACACCTTC
CATSRNRASGGYTF
>TRBV9|.|.|TRBJ1-2
TGTGCCAGCAGCATCGCAGGGTACTATGGCTACACCTTC
CASSIAGYYGYTF
>TRBV5-5|.|TRBD2|TRBJ2-3
TGTGCCAGCAGCCTAACTAGCGGGGGGACCCGGGGTACGCAGTATTTT
CASSLTSGGTRGTQYF
>TRBV11-2|.|.|TRBJ2-4
TGTGCCAGCAGCTCACAGCAAGCCAAAAACATTCAGTACTTC
CASSSQQAKNIQYF
>TRBV5-6|.|.|TRBJ2-7
TGTGCCAGCAGCTTTAACGGGGTATCCTACGAGCAGTACTTC
CASSFNGVSYEQYF
>TRBV6-4|.|.|TRBJ1-1
TGTGCCAGCAGTGACTCCCGCAGGAACACTGAAGCTTTCTTT
CASSDSRRNTEAFF
>TRBV12-5|.|.|TRBJ2-7
TGTGCTAGTGGTTTGGGGGCTCTTGAGCAGTACTTC
CASGLGALEQYF
>TRBV29-1|once|TRBD1|TRBJ2-3
TGCAGCGTTGAAGATCTGTCGGACAGGTCCCCCCCAGATACGCAGTATTTT
CSVEDLSDRSPPDTQYF
>TRBV3-1/TRBV3-2|few|TRBD2|TRBJ2-5
TGTGCCAGCAGGTTTACCGGGACTAGCAGAGAGACCCAGTACTTC
CASRFTGTSRETQYF
>TRBV5-5|.|.|TRBJ2-2
TGTGCCAGCAGCTGGGGACCTTCAGGGGCTTCCGGGGAGCTGTTTTTT
CASSWGPSGASGELFF
>TRBV18|.|TRBD1|TRBJ1-2
TGTGCCAGCTCACCCCGACAGGGGGAAGGCTATGGCTACACCTTC
CASSPRQGEGYGYTF
>TRBV19|.|.|TRBJ2-1
TGTGCCAGTAGTATAGCGGAGGGGCAATACAATGAGCAGTTCTTC
CASSIAEGQYNEQFF
>TRBV11-2|.|TRBD1|TRBJ2-7
TGTGCCAGCGGCCCATCTTGGACAGGGTCCTACGAGCAGTACTTC
CASGPSWTGSYEQYF